Each of the 13 T cell receptor beta chains below was sequenced from the same sample in a study of human T cells and chemical hapten exposure. TCRdb re-analysed the RACE reads in MiXCR, keeping a single row per CDR3 protein. The sample shows about 260,000 distinct CDR3 sequences, around 9.3% of them seen only once. Time point of the sample: pre-sensitization, week 0. Treatment described: therapeutic diphenylcyclopropenone sensitization with weekly scalp DPC. The sequenced sample was whole blood, obtained in connection with sensitization to the hapten diphenylcyclopropenone (DPC). The receptors shown here come from a woman aged 40 to 55 with alopecia areata. Some clones in this sample may be carry-over from other donors' samples.

This clonotype was counted many times. CDR3 residues: CSAYTSRTSQETQYF. The CDR3 DNA follows: TGCAGTGCTTACACTAGCCGTACAAGCCAAGAGACCCAGTACTTC. The chain couples TRBV20-1 to TRBJ2-5, with D possibly being TRBD2 (6 bases). Trimming stripped 5 bases from V and 1 base from J, with 17 bases between. The length of the CDR3 is 15 residues. Germline CDR1 DFQATT, CDR2 SNEGSKA (reference sequence).

This clonotype was detected many times. This chain connects TRBV7-9 to TRBJ1-1; perhaps TRBD1 as D (6 bases). Deletions cut 0 bases from V and 2 bases from J, with 25 bases between. CDR1 is SEHNR, CDR2 FQNEAQ, per germline (reference sequence). The CDR3 is 20 residues long. The CDR3 bases are TGTGCCAGCAGCTTAGCCCGACTTCACGGACAGAGGGTACGAAACACTGAAGCTTTCTTT. Its protein product is CASSLARLHGQRVRNTEAFF.

The gene calls are TRBV28 and TRBJ2-1; 14 positions match TRBD2. The CDR3 is 17 amino acids. The V and J ends lost 6 bases and 7 bases, in that order; junction bases with no gene match: 11. CDR1 and CDR2 (germline): MDHEN, SYDVKM. In DNA form, the CDR3 reads TGTGCCAGCAGAAGCCCACTGGGACTAGCGGGAGCGAATGAGCAGTTCTTC. Protein sequence: CASRSPLGLAGANEQFF. The full variable domain, in which reference TRBV28 and TRBJ2-1 provide the parts outside the CDR3, is DVKVTQSSRYLVKRTGEKVFLECVQDMDHENMFWYRQDPGLGLRLIYFSYDVKMKEKGDIPEGYSVSREKKERFSLILESASTNQTSMYLCASRSPLGLAGANEQFFGPGTRLTVL.

This clonotype was seen at least ten times. This rearrangement joins TRBV12-3 or TRBV12-4 to TRBJ1-1; D unclear. V was cut by 3 bases and J by 2 bases, with 7 bases left in between. The CDR3 is 13 amino acids. This CDR3 is CASSLKVNTEAFF. CDR3 coding DNA: TGTGCCAGCAGTTTGAAGGTAAACACTGAAGCTTTCTTT.

In this sample, this clonotype turned up a few times. The V call is TRBV7-2, the J call TRBJ2-5; D unresolved. The CDR3 is 13 amino acids. Trimming cost V 2 bases and J 5 bases, with 9 bases left between them. Per the germline V gene, CDR1 is SGHTA and CDR2 is FQGNSA. CDR3 nucleotide sequence: TGTGCCAGCAGCTTAAACTCAGCGGAGACCCAGTACTTC. This codes for CASSLNSAETQYF.

This clonotype came up many times. The V and J genes are TRBV28 and TRBJ2-2; no definite D call. The CDR3 has 14 residues. Germline assignment: CDR1 MDHEN and CDR2 SYDVKM. V was trimmed by 10 bases and J by 0 bases, leaving 12 bases between them. The CDR3 region has the DNA TGTGCCACTCGTGGAGCCGCGAACACCGGGGAGCTGTTTTTT. Translated: CATRGAANTGELFF. The full variable domain, completed using reference TRBV28 and TRBJ2-2, is DVKVTQSSRYLVKRTGEKVFLECVQDMDHENMFWYRQDPGLGLRLIYFSYDVKMKEKGDIPEGYSVSREKKERFSLILESASTNQTSMYLCATRGAANTGELFFGEGSRLTVL.

The sample holds a few counts of this clonotype. V and J are TRBV2 and TRBJ2-3, with D perhaps matching TRBD2 (6 bases). CDR1 and CDR2 from the germline V gene are SNHLY and FYNNEI. V lost 6 bases to trimming and J lost 9 bases, with 16 bases between them. The CDR3 contains 13 residues. The CDR3 DNA sequence: TGTGCCAGCAGGTCCGAGGTGGGGGGAACGCAGTATTTT. It yields the protein CASRSEVGGTQYF.

A few counts support this clonotype. The V call is TRBV12-3 or TRBV12-4, the J call TRBJ1-5; D is perhaps TRBD1 (5 bases). This CDR3 comprises 15 residues. Trimming removed 1 base from V and 7 bases from J, with 14 bases in between. The CDR3 sequence: CASSLGSGARQPQHF. The CDR3 coding sequence is TGTGCCAGCAGTTTAGGGTCTGGGGCAAGACAGCCCCAGCATTTT.

This clonotype was picked up many times. The J gene is TRBJ2-7, the V gene TRBV7-2; possible D gene TRBD1, 6 bases. CDR1 is SGHTA and CDR2 is FQGNSA in the germline V gene. The CDR3 extends over 15 amino acids. Trimming shortened V by 5 bases and J by 3 bases, and 17 bases separated the two germline ends. DNA of the CDR3: TGTGCCAGCAGCCCCGGACAGCTTTATTACTACGAGCAGTACTTC. Translation: CASSPGQLYYYEQYF.

The chain recombines TRBV5-1 with TRBJ2-5; TRBD2 aligns across 9 bases. The germline V gene has CDR1 SGHRS and CDR2 YFSETQ. Germline trimming cut 0 bases from V and 4 bases from J; bases unmatched to any gene: 4. The CDR3 extends over 15 amino acids. CDR3 residues: CASSLEAGGRETQYF. In nucleotides, the CDR3 is TGCGCCAGCAGCTTGGAGGCGGGAGGGCGAGAGACCCAGTACTTC.

Ten or more counts support this clonotype. This sequence joins TRBV7-2 and TRBJ2-3, with 13 bases matching TRBD2. The CDR3 length is 19 residues. V lost 1 base, J lost 3 bases, and 10 bases stayed unmatched. Germline CDR1 reads SGHTA; CDR2 reads FQGNSA. The CDR3 loop reads CASSLGLAGGWALTDTQYF. The CDR3, as DNA: TGTGCCAGCAGCTTAGGACTAGCGGGAGGCTGGGCTTTAACAGATACGCAGTATTTT.

The V and J genes are TRBV6-1 and TRBJ2-5, with 11 bases identical to TRBD2. Germline values: CDR1 MNHNS, CDR2 SASEGT. The CDR3 extends over 15 amino acids. Trimming at V came to 7 bases and at J to 5 bases, leaving 9 bases not matched to a gene. The CDR3 reads CASTRLAGSGETQYF. The CDR3 DNA follows: TGTGCCAGCACCCGACTAGCGGGATCTGGGGAGACCCAGTACTTC.

This clonotype has more than one count but fewer than ten. This chain connects TRBV6-2 or TRBV6-3 to TRBJ2-3, with D perhaps TRBD2 (5 bases). Trimming took off 5 bases at V and 2 bases at J, with 11 bases between the two ends. The V gene's germline CDR1 is MNHEY and CDR2 SVGEGT. This CDR3 is 14 amino acids long. The CDR3 is CASSRLRLTDTQYF. CDR3 DNA sequence: TGTGCCAGCAGTCGACTAAGGCTCACAGATACGCAGTATTTT.